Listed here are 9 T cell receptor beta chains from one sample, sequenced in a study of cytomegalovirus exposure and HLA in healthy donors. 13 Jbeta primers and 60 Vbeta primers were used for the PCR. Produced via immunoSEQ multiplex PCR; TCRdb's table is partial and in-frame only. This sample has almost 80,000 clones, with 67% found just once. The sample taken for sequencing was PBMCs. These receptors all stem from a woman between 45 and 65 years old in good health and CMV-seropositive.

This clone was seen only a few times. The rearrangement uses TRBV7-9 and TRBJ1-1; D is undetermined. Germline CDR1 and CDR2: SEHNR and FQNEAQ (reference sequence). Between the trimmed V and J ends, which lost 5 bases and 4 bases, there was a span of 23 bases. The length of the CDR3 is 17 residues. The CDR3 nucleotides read TGTGCCAGCAGCCTGCGCCGGCCTGGACTTATGCGCACTGAAGCTTTCTTT. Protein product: CASSLRRPGLMRTEAFF.

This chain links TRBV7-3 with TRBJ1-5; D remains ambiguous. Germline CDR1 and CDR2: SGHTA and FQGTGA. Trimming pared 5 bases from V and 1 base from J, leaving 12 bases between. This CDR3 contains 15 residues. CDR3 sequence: CASSRTIISNQPQHF. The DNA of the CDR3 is TGTGCCAGCAGCAGAACTATTATCAGCAATCAGCCCCAGCATTTT.

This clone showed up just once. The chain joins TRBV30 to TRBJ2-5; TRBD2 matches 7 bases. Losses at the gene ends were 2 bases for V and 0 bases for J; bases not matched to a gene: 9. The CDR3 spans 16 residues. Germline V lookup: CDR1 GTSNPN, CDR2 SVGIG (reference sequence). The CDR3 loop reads CAWSILREVNQETQYF. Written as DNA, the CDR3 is TGTGCCTGGAGTATCCTACGGGAGGTCAACCAAGAGACCCAGTACTTC. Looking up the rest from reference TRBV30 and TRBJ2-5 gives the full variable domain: SQTIHQWPATLVQPVGSPLSLECTVEGTSNPNLYWYRQAAGRGLQLLFYSVGIGQISSEVPQNLSASRPQDRQFILSSKKLLLSDSGFYLCAWSILREVNQETQYFGPGTRLLVL.

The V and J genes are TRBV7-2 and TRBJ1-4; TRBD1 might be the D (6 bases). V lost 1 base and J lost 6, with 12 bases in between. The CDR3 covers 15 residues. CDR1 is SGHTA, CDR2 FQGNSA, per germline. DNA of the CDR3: TGTGCCAGCAGCTTAGTCGCCAGGGGATATGAAAAACTGTTTTTT. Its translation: CASSLVARGYEKLFF. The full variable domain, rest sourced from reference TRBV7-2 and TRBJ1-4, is GAGVSQSPSNKVTEKGKDVELRCDPISGHTALYWYRQSLGQGLEFLIYFQGNSAPDKSGLPSDRFSAERTGGSVSTLTIQRTQQEDSAVYLCASSLVARGYEKLFFGSGTQLSVL.

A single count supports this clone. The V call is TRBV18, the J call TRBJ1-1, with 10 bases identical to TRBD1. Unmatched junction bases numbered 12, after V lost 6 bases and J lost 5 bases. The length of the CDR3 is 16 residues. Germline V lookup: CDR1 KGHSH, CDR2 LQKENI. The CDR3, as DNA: TGTGCCAGCTCCCCCTCTTCCGGGACAGGGGTTACTGAAGCTTTCTTT. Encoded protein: CASSPSSGTGVTEAFF.

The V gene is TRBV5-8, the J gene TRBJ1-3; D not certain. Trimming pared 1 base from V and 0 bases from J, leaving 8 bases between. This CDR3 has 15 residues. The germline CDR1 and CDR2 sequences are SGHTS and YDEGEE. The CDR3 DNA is TGTGCCAGCAGCTTGACGGTGAGCTCTGGAAACACCATATATTTT. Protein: CASSLTVSSGNTIYF.

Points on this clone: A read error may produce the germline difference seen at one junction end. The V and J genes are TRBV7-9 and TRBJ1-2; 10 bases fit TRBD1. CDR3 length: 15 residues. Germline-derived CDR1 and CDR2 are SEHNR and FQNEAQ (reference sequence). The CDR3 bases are TGTTCCAGCAGCTTAGGACAGGGGGGGGCCTATGGCTACACCTTC. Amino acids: CSSSLGQGGAYGYTF.

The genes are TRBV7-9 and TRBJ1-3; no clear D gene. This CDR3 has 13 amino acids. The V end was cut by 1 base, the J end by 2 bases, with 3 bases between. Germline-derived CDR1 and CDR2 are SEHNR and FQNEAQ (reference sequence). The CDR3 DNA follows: TGTGCCAGCAGCTTAGGCGCTGGAAACACCATATATTTT. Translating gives CASSLGAGNTIYF. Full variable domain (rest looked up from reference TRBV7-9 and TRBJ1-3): DTGVSQNPRHKITKRGQNVTFRCDPISEHNRLYWYRQTLGQGPEFLTYFQNEAQLEKSRLLSDRFSAERPKGSFSTLEIQRTEQGDSAMYLCASSLGAGNTIYFGEGSWLTVV.

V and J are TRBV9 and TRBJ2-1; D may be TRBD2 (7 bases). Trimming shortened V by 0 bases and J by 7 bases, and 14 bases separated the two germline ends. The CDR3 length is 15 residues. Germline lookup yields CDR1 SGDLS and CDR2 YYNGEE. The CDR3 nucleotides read TGTGCCAGCAGCGTAGGAGGGGGGGCCATAAATGAGCAGTTCTTC. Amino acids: CASSVGGGAINEQFF.